Below, 31 T cell receptor beta chains from the same sample are listed, as sequenced in a study of blood T cell repertoires in COVID-19. Profiled with immunoSEQ multiplex PCR; TCRdb holds only in-frame clones, not every one. The sample holds about 150,000 clones, around four fifths seen once. Sequenced input: PBMCs or T cells enriched from blood (not recorded which). Receptor source: a man aged 65 to 79 who had been exposed to COVID-19.

The chain carries TRBV19 and TRBJ2-2; D is unclear. V lost 10 bases and J 7 bases, leaving 10 bases between the germline ends. Germline V gene data show CDR1 as LNHDA and CDR2 as SQIVND (reference sequence). This CDR3 contains 11 residues. The CDR3 here is CATTGGGELFF. CDR3 DNA sequence: TGTGCCACCACCGGCGGCGGGGAGCTGTTTTTT.

J is TRBJ1-5 and V is TRBV28; D is undetermined. Germline CDR1 reads MDHEN; CDR2 reads SYDVKM. CDR3 size: 15 residues. The V end was cut by 10 bases, the J end by 0 bases, with 16 bases between. The CDR3 nucleotides read TGTGCCACCTCTCTCGCTCACAATAGCAATCAGCCCCAGCATTTT. Residues: CATSLAHNSNQPQHF.

CDR3 nucleotide sequence: TGTGCCAGCAGCTACGGGGGCGGGGAGCTGTTTTTT. This codes for CASSYGGGELFF. V and J are TRBV7-6 and TRBJ2-2; tentatively, D is TRBD2 (6 bases). The CDR3 extends over 12 amino acids. Trimming removed 4 bases from V and 7 bases from J, with 7 bases in between. In germline, CDR1 is SGHVS, CDR2 FNYEAQ.

This chain uses TRBV5-1 with TRBJ2-1, with TRBD1 matching over 7 bases. The CDR3 is 14 amino acids. The germline CDR1 and CDR2 sequences are SGHRS and YFSETQ. J was trimmed by 8 bases and V by 4 bases; bases with no gene match: 9. This CDR3 is CASSRQGEIDEQFF. The CDR3 region has the DNA TGCGCCAGCAGCAGACAGGGTGAGATCGATGAGCAGTTCTTC.

The genes are TRBV9 and TRBJ2-3, with 7 bases lining up with TRBD1. The V segment lost 8 bases and the J segment 0 bases; nucleotides outside the gene matches: 18. This CDR3 has 18 residues. Germline CDR1 is SGDLS and CDR2 is YYNGEE. CDR3 in DNA: TGTGCCAGTAAGACGAAGGGTAAGGGGGCATCTAGCACAGATACGCAGTATTTT. Translating it yields CASKTKGKGASSTDTQYF.

The chain recombines TRBV3-1 (or the pseudogene TRBV3-2) with TRBJ1-2; 8 positions agree with TRBD1. The trim removed 1 base at V and 11 bases at J, leaving 6 bases unmatched. CDR1 is LGHDT and CDR2 is YNNKEL in the germline V gene (reference sequence). This CDR3 spans 13 amino acids. This chain's CDR3 is CASSQGTGQPYTF. CDR3 in DNA: TGTGCCAGCAGCCAAGGGACAGGGCAACCTTACACCTTC.

The chain has TRBV19 and TRBJ1-5; 9 bases agree with TRBD1. The CDR3 consists of 15 residues. With V trimmed by 2 bases and J by 2 bases, 1 base remained unmatched. Germline V CDR1 and CDR2: LNHDA, SQIVND (reference sequence). In DNA form, the CDR3 reads TGTGCCAGTAGTATAAGACAGGGGGGCAATCAGCCCCAGCATTTT. Translated, it gives CASSIRQGGNQPQHF.

The chain links TRBV18 to TRBJ1-4; TRBD1 matches at 8 bases. Trimming took 0 bases from V and 7 from J; bases not matched to a gene: 10. Germline CDR1 and CDR2: KGHSH and LQKENI. The CDR3 covers 17 residues. In nucleotides, the CDR3 is TGTGCCAGCTCACCACCTGCCCCCAGGGGGCGGCGTGAAAAACTGTTTTTT. This translates into CASSPPAPRGRREKLFF.

The V call is TRBV27, the J call TRBJ2-7, with D unclear. The germline CDR1 and CDR2 sequences are MNHEY and SMNVEV (reference sequence). The length of the CDR3 is 15 residues. Trimming stripped 6 bases from V and 4 bases from J, with 19 bases between. The chain's CDR3 is CASSPSLALRYEQYF. Here the CDR3 DNA reads TGTGCCAGCAGCCCCTCTTTAGCCCTAAGGTACGAGCAGTACTTC.

J is TRBJ2-2 and V is TRBV19, with a tentative D call TRBD1 (5 bases). The germline gives CDR1 LNHDA, CDR2 SQIVND (reference sequence). The CDR3 loop spans 16 amino acids. V was clipped by 1 base and J by 1 base, with 10 bases between them. The CDR3 nucleotides are TGTGCCAGTAGTATAGGAGCAGGGCGGAACACCGGGGAGCTGTTTTTT. This gives the protein CASSIGAGRNTGELFF.

V is TRBV28 and J is TRBJ2-7; 7 bases fit TRBD1. J gave up 2 bases and V 4 bases, and 5 bases lay outside the gene matches. This CDR3 comprises 14 residues. Germline values: CDR1 MDHEN, CDR2 SYDVKM. CDR3 nucleotide sequence: TGTGCCAGCAGTTATGGGACAGATGCCTACGAGCAGTACTTC. As protein: CASSYGTDAYEQYF.

This rearrangement joins TRBV30 to TRBJ1-6; 7 bases line up with TRBD1. Germline lookup yields CDR1 GTSNPN and CDR2 SVGIG (reference sequence). Trimming removed 3 bases from V and 6 bases from J; junction bases left unmatched: 11. This CDR3 has 16 amino acids. CDR3 DNA sequence: TGTGCCTGGAGGGGGGCACAGGGGACAGTTAATTCACCCCTCCACTTT. Translation gives CAWRGAQGTVNSPLHF.

The V call is TRBV14, the J call TRBJ1-3; D not resolved. Germline CDR1 is SGHDN and CDR2 is FVKESK. CDR3 length equals 15 residues. The V end was cut by 5 bases, the J end by 0 bases, with 11 bases between. The DNA of the CDR3 is TGTGCCAGCAGCGTTGGACTCTTCTCTGGAAACACCATATATTTT. It specifies CASSVGLFSGNTIYF.

This clone was recorded once. The chain is built from TRBV3-1 (or the pseudogene TRBV3-2) and TRBJ1-2; D is unclear. V shed 8 bases and J shed 4 bases, with 14 bases lying between them. The length of the CDR3 is 13 residues. Germline V gives CDR1 LGHDT, CDR2 YNNKEL (reference sequence). DNA of the CDR3: TGTGCCAGCCAGCCAGGTGGTGGCTATGGCTACACCTTC. Translated, it gives CASQPGGGYGYTF.

The genes are TRBV28 and TRBJ1-4; D is ambiguous. There are 15 residues in the CDR3. The germline CDR1 and CDR2 sequences are MDHEN and SYDVKM. The germline V and J ends were trimmed by 6 bases and 2 bases, with 13 bases remaining between them. The CDR3 bases are TGTGCCAGCAGGACCGGGGAGGGCACTAATGAAAAACTGTTTTTT. Amino acids: CASRTGEGTNEKLFF.

The rearrangement uses TRBV6-5 and TRBJ1-2; 11 bases fit TRBD1. The V gene end was trimmed by 7 bases and the J gene end by 6 bases; junction bases not matched to a gene: 4. CDR3 size: 13 residues. Germline CDR1 and CDR2: MNHEY and SVGAGI. In DNA form, the CDR3 reads TGTGCCAGCAAGGGACAGGGGGTTGATGGCTACACCTTC. Its protein product is CASKGQGVDGYTF.

V gene TRBV2 combines with J gene TRBJ1-5; D may be TRBD1 (5 bases). The CDR3 runs 13 residues. Germline-derived CDR1 and CDR2 are SNHLY and FYNNEI. Trimming removed 7 bases from V and 4 bases from J, with 11 bases in between. The CDR3 region is CASNSGLNQPQHF. The CDR3 nucleotides read TGTGCCAGCAATTCAGGGCTAAATCAGCCCCAGCATTTT.

Only one count was recorded for this clone. V and J are TRBV6-4 and TRBJ1-1, with TRBD1 matching over 8 bases. The V segment lost 6 bases and the J segment 5 bases; nucleotides outside the gene matches: 8. The CDR3 is made up of 14 amino acids. Germline loops: CDR1 MRHNA, CDR2 SNTAGT. This chain's CDR3 is CASRVTGEATEAFF. DNA for the CDR3: TGTGCCAGCAGAGTGACAGGGGAGGCAACTGAAGCTTTCTTT.

The V call is TRBV5-1, the J call TRBJ2-2; 7 nucleotides align to TRBD2. CDR1 is SGHRS and CDR2 is YFSETQ in the germline V gene. Trimming removed 1 base from V and 3 bases from J; junction bases left unmatched: 3. The CDR3 loop spans 15 amino acids. The CDR3 coding sequence is TGCGCCAGCAGCTTGACTCTAGCGGACACCGGGGAGCTGTTTTTT. The encoded protein is CASSLTLADTGELFF.

The rearrangement joins TRBV5-4 to TRBJ2-7; 7 positions agree with TRBD2. Germline V gene lookup returns CDR1 SGHNT and CDR2 YYREEE (reference sequence). V was clipped by 0 bases and J by 3 bases; unmatched bases: 15. This CDR3 is 18 amino acids long. The CDR3 is CASSLASGAGVGGYEQYF. The CDR3, as DNA: TGTGCCAGCAGCTTGGCCTCTGGGGCGGGAGTTGGGGGCTACGAGCAGTACTTC.

The genes are TRBV28 and TRBJ1-3, with D perhaps matching TRBD1 (6 bases). V lost 3 bases and J lost 7, with 10 bases in between. Germline assignment: CDR1 MDHEN and CDR2 SYDVKM. The CDR3 extends over 13 amino acids. For the CDR3, the DNA is TGTGCCAGCAGTTTGGACAGTCCGAACACCATATATTTT. This codes for CASSLDSPNTIYF.

The gene calls are TRBV28 and TRBJ1-6; D uncertain. V lost 2 bases, J lost 7 bases, and 12 bases lay in between. Germline V CDR1 and CDR2: MDHEN, SYDVKM. This CDR3 contains 15 residues. The CDR3 reads CASSLPGDTNSPLHF. The CDR3 nucleotides read TGTGCCAGCAGTTTACCCGGGGATACCAATTCACCCCTCCACTTT.

CDR3 nucleotide sequence: TGTGCCAGCGGGACAGGGTTTCAGCCCCAGCATTTT. Translating gives CASGTGFQPQHF. The J gene is TRBJ1-5, the V gene TRBV2, with TRBD1 matching 9 bases. The CDR3 length is 12 residues. Germline CDR1 and CDR2: SNHLY and FYNNEI. The V segment lost 8 bases and the J segment 6 bases; nucleotides outside the gene matches: 2. The complete variable domain, with remaining parts taken from reference TRBV2 and TRBJ1-5, reads EPEVTQTPSHQVTQMGQEVILRCVPISNHLYFYWYRQILGQKVEFLVSFYNNEISEKSEIFDDQFSVERPDGSNFTLKIRSTKLEDSAMYFCASGTGFQPQHFGDGTRLSIL.

V is TRBV4-1 and J is TRBJ2-7, with 14 bases aligning to TRBD2. J gave up 5 bases and V 6 bases, and 12 bases lay outside the gene matches. In germline, CDR1 is MGHRA, CDR2 YSYEKL. The CDR3 has 17 amino acids. CDR3 in amino acids: CASSKDPGLAGDDEQYF. Here the CDR3 DNA reads TGCGCCAGCAGTAAAGACCCGGGACTAGCGGGGGACGACGAGCAGTACTTC.

The V and J genes are TRBV10-2 and TRBJ2-1, with a weak D call TRBD2 (5 bases). CDR3 length: 12 amino acids. The V gene lost 10 bases and the J gene lost 6 bases, with 13 bases spanning the gap. The germline gives CDR1 WSHSY, CDR2 SAAADI. The CDR3 region has the DNA TGCGCCATCAAGCGAGGGAGCAATGAGCAGTTCTTC. Its translation: CAIKRGSNEQFF.

The chain employs TRBV7-2 and TRBJ2-5; TRBD1 aligns across 11 bases. Germline V gene lookup returns CDR1 SGHTA and CDR2 FQGNSA. The CDR3 spans 15 residues. V was clipped by 5 bases and J by 2 bases; unmatched bases: 4. CDR3 DNA sequence: TGTGCCAGCAGCCTAGGGACAGGGGGGCAAGAGACCCAGTACTTC. Translated: CASSLGTGGQETQYF.

The gene calls are TRBV6-2 or TRBV6-3 and TRBJ1-2; D possibly corresponds to TRBD1 (5 bases). CDR3 length: 13 amino acids. V was pared by 5 bases and J by 4 bases, with 11 bases between. Germline V CDR1 and CDR2: MNHEY, SVGEGT. The CDR3: CASSRSDSYGYTF. CDR3 nucleotides: TGTGCCAGCAGTAGGAGCGACAGCTATGGCTACACCTTC.

The rearrangement uses TRBV6-5 and TRBJ1-2; D gene unclear. The V and J ends lost 6 bases and 4 bases respectively, with 12 bases between them. Germline CDR1 is MNHEY and CDR2 is SVGAGI. The CDR3 has 13 amino acids. CDR3 amino acids: CASSAPGGYGYTF. In nucleotides, the CDR3 is TGTGCCAGCAGCGCACCCGGCGGCTATGGCTACACCTTC.

This clone appeared a single time. The gene calls are TRBV18 and TRBJ2-1, with 9 bases lining up with TRBD1. V trimming: 5 bases; J trimming: 7 bases; junction bases outside the gene matches: 6. Germline CDR1 and CDR2: KGHSH and LQKENI. CDR3 length: 14 residues. This CDR3 is CASSSGTGFNEQFF. Written as DNA, the CDR3 is TGTGCCAGCTCATCCGGGACAGGGTTTAATGAGCAGTTCTTC.

In this sample, this clone turned up a few times. This sequence joins TRBV12-3 or TRBV12-4 and TRBJ1-5; D may be TRBD1 (5 bases). This CDR3 region has 12 residues. Trimming removed 6 bases from V and 9 bases from J, with 12 bases in between. CDR3 in DNA: TGTGCCAGCAGGCCAGACAGTGGGCCCCAGCATTTT. Translating it yields CASRPDSGPQHF.

The rearrangement uses TRBV2 and TRBJ1-1; maybe TRBD1 (5 bases). Germline CDR1 is SNHLY and CDR2 is FYNNEI. V was trimmed by 4 bases and J by 5 bases, leaving 11 bases between them. The CDR3 consists of 13 residues. The CDR3 is CASSVGGETEAFF. In nucleotides, the CDR3 is TGTGCCAGCAGTGTCGGGGGAGAAACTGAAGCTTTCTTT.